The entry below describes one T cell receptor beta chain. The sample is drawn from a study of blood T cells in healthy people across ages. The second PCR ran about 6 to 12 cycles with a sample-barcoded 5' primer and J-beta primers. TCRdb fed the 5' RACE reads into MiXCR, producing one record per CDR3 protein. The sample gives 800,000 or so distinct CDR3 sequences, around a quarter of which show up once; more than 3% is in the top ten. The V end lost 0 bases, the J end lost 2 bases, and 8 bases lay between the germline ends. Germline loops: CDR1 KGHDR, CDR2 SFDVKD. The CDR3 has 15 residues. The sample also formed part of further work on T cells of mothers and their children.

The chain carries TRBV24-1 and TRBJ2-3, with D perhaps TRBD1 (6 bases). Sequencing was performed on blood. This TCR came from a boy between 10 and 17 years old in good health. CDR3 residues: CATSDLRTATDTQYF. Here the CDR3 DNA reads TGTGCCACCAGTGATTTGAGGACAGCCACAGATACGCAGTATTTT.